The 9 T cell receptor beta chains below come from one sample, sequenced in a study of blood T cells in healthy people across ages. Combining a sample-barcoded 5' primer with a J-beta primer mix, a second PCR ran for roughly 6 to 11 cycles. Via MiXCR, TCRdb re-called the 5' RACE reads, giving one row per CDR3 protein. There are about 1.5 million distinct CDR3 sequences in the sample; approximately 43% occur only once, and under 5% lies in the top ten. Sequencing was done on a sample of blood. Every receptor here comes from a woman under 30 in good health.

The chain employs TRBV27 and TRBJ2-7; 7 nucleotides agree with TRBD1. The J call may be incorrect, as the DNA end agrees better with TRBJ2-5. CDR1 MNHEY and CDR2 SMNVEV come from the germline V gene (reference sequence). CDR3 length equals 13 residues. The CDR3 loop is CASSLYRGETQYF. The CDR3 coding sequence is TGTGCCAGCAGTTTATACAGGGGTGAGACCCAGTACTTC.

The chain combines TRBV9 with TRBJ1-2; 12 bases are a match to TRBD1. Germline assignment: CDR1 SGDLS and CDR2 YYNGEE. The trim removed 4 bases at V and 5 bases at J, leaving 6 bases unmatched. CDR3 length: 15 amino acids. CDR3 DNA: TGTGCCAGCAGCACCGGGACAGGGGGCTGGTATGGCTACACCTTC. Its translation is CASSTGTGGWYGYTF.

The chain couples TRBV5-1 to TRBJ1-2, with 7 bases matching TRBD1. The CDR3 is made up of 16 amino acids. CDR1 and CDR2 from the germline V gene are SGHRS and YFSETQ. V lost 4 bases and J lost 5; bases outside the gene matches: 14. CDR3 in amino acids: CASSPTGEAFQYGYTF. DNA for the CDR3: TGCGCCAGCAGCCCCACAGGGGAGGCCTTTCAATATGGCTACACCTTC.

This clonotype was detected a few times. The chain is built from TRBV7-9 and TRBJ2-1; TRBD2 aligns across 10 bases. The CDR3 extends over 17 amino acids. V dropped 5 bases and J dropped 6; count of bases not matched to a gene: 13. CDR1 is SEHNR, CDR2 FQNEAQ, per germline (reference sequence). The CDR3 DNA reads TGTGCCAGCAGCAATTCCAGGCCGGCTAGCGGGGGCAATGAGCAGTTCTTC. Residues: CASSNSRPASGGNEQFF.

This chain links TRBV20-1 with TRBJ2-3; 11 positions agree with TRBD2. The CDR3 is 18 amino acids. Germline lookup yields CDR1 DFQATT and CDR2 SNEGSKA (reference sequence). The V and J ends lost 1 base and 2 bases, in that order; junction bases with no gene match: 11. The CDR3 here is CSARVGGRTSGHTDTQYF. The CDR3 bases are TGCAGTGCTAGAGTTGGAGGAAGGACTAGCGGGCACACAGATACGCAGTATTTT.

J is TRBJ1-2 and V is TRBV6-5, with 7 bases fitting TRBD1. The CDR3 consists of 12 residues. V dropped 5 bases and J dropped 6; count of bases not matched to a gene: 3. From germline, CDR1 is MNHEY and CDR2 SVGAGI. For the CDR3, the DNA is TGTGCCAGCAGTGTAAGGGGGCATGGCTACACCTTC. This translates into CASSVRGHGYTF.

V and J are TRBV11-2 and TRBJ2-1; 9 nucleotides agree with TRBD2. Per germline, CDR1 SGHAT and CDR2 FQNNGV. The CDR3 consists of 12 residues. Germline trimming cut 8 bases from V and 6 bases from J; bases unmatched to any gene: 2. The CDR3: CASGLACNEQFF. CDR3 DNA sequence: TGTGCCAGCGGACTAGCGTGCAATGAGCAGTTCTTC.

The CDR3 nucleotides are TGCAGTGCTAAAGACGGCCTGAACACTGAAGCTTTCTTT. It specifies CSAKDGLNTEAFF. The V and J genes are TRBV20-1 and TRBJ1-1; D gene uncertain. Germline V gene sequence: CDR1 DFQATT, CDR2 SNEGSKA (reference sequence). V gave up 4 bases and J gave up 0 bases, with 9 bases separating them. The CDR3 spans 13 residues.

This clonotype has more than one count but fewer than ten. This chain links TRBV20-1 with TRBJ1-6; D is undetermined. Germline V gene lookup returns CDR1 DFQATT and CDR2 SNEGSKA (reference sequence). The CDR3 has 13 amino acids. V lost 3 bases and J lost 7, with 10 bases in between. The CDR3: CSASPQPNSPLHF. The CDR3 region has the DNA TGCAGTGCTAGTCCCCAGCCAAATTCACCCCTCCACTTT.